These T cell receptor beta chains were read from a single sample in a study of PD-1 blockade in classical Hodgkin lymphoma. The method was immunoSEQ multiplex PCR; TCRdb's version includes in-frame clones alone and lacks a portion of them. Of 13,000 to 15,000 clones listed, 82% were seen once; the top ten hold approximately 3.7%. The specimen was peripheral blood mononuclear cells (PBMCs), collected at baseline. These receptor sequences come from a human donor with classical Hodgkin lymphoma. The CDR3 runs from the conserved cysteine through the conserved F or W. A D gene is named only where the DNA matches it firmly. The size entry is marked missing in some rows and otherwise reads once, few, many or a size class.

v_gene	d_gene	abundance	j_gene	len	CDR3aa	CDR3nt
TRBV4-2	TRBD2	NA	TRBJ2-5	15	CASSQERGGGETQYF	TGTGCCAGCAGCCAAGAGCGGGGGGGCGGTGAGACCCAGTACTTC
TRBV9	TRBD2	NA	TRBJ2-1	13	CASSAAPTSGQFF	TGTGCCAGCAGCGCCGCCCCCACTAGCGGGCAGTTCTTC
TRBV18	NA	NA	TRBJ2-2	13	CASRQSNTGELFF	TGTGCCAGCCGCCAGTCGAACACCGGGGAGCTGTTTTTT
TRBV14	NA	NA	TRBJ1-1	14	CASSQVRGDTEAFF	TGTGCCAGCAGCCAAGTTCGAGGGGACACTGAAGCTTTCTTT
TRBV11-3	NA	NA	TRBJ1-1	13	CASSDRLNTEAFF	TGTGCCAGCAGTGACAGGCTGAACACTGAAGCTTTCTTT
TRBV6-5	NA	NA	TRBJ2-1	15	CASSYGRGLYNEQFF	TGTGCCAGCAGTTACGGGCGGGGGCTTTACAATGAGCAGTTCTTC
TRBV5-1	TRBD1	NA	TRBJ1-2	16	CASSSGQGSSGYGYTF	TGCGCCAGCAGCTCGGGACAGGGTTCGAGCGGATATGGCTACACCTTC
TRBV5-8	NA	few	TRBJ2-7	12	CASSLGGGEQYF	TGTGCCAGCAGCTTGGGAGGGGGCGAGCAGTACTTC
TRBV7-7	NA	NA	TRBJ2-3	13	CASSRDFTDTQYF	TGTGCCAGCAGCCGGGACTTCACAGATACGCAGTATTTT
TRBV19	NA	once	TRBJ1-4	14	CASSMGLQNEKLFF	TGTGCCAGTAGTATGGGACTACAAAATGAAAAACTGTTTTTT
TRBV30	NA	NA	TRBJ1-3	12	CAWRNSGNTIYF	TGTGCCTGGAGAAACTCTGGAAACACCATATATTTT
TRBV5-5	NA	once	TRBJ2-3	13	CASSLRVPDTQYF	TGTGCCAGCAGCTTGAGAGTCCCAGATACGCAGTATTTT
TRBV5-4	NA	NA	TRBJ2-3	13	CASSLPSTDTQYF	TGTGCCAGCAGCTTGCCCAGCACAGATACGCAGTATTTT